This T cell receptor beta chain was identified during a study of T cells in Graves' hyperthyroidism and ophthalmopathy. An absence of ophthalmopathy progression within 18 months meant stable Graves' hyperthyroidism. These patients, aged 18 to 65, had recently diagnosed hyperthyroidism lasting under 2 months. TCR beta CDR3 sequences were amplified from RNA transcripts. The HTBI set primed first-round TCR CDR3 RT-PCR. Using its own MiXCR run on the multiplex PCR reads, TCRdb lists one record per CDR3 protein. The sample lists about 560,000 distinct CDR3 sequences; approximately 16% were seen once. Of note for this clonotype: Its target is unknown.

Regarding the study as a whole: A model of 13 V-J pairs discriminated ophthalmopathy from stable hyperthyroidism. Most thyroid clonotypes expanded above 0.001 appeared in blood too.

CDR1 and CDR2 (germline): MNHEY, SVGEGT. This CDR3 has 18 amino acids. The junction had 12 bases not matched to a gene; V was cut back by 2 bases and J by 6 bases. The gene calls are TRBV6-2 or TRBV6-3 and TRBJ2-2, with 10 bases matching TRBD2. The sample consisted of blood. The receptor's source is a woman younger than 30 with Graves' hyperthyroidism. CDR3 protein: CASSYRPPGTSASGELFF. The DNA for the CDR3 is TGTGCCAGCAGTTACCGTCCCCCCGGGACTAGCGCTTCCGGGGAGCTGTTTTTT.